A selection of T cell receptor beta chains follows, all from one sample in a study of blood T cell repertoires in COVID-19. Produced via immunoSEQ multiplex PCR; TCRdb's table is partial and in-frame only. The sample holds under 350,000 clones, just over 85% seen once. The sample comprised PBMCs or T cells enriched from blood (not recorded which). The receptors come from a man younger than 40 who had recovered from COVID-19. Both conserved end residues are part of each CDR3. Fields, in order: D gene, V gene, J gene, CDR3 protein. D genes are given only for firm matches.

D: TRBD1; V: TRBV28; J: TRBJ1-5; CDR3: CASRGTVYQPQHF
D: TRBD1; V: TRBV7-9; J: TRBJ1-4; CDR3: CASNKKVRGNEKLFF
D: -; V: TRBV12-5; J: TRBJ1-3; CDR3: CASGDNIEAFSGNTIYF
D: -; V: TRBV5-1; J: TRBJ1-5; CDR3: CASSLLPGVMQPQHF
D: -; V: TRBV6-2/TRBV6-3; J: TRBJ2-7; CDR3: CASSGVAGYSYEQYF
D: TRBD1; V: TRBV12-5; J: TRBJ1-1; CDR3: CASGSTGFSEAFF
D: TRBD1; V: TRBV6-5; J: TRBJ2-7; CDR3: CASAPPGQLAYEQYF
D: -; V: TRBV4-1; J: TRBJ1-4; CDR3: CASSPRRDATNEKLFF
D: -; V: TRBV2; J: TRBJ2-3; CDR3: CASTKGLGTDTQYF
D: TRBD2; V: TRBV14; J: TRBJ2-1; CDR3: CASSPLLAGGRPYNEQFF
D: TRBD1; V: TRBV6-5; J: TRBJ2-7; CDR3: CASRPRQGVSYEQYF
D: TRBD2; V: TRBV6-2/TRBV6-3; J: TRBJ2-2; CDR3: CASSYSDGYGTSRSTGELFF
D: -; V: TRBV7-8; J: TRBJ2-2; CDR3: CASSFRDTSTGELFF
D: TRBD2; V: TRBV5-8; J: TRBJ2-5; CDR3: CASSPRGVLGETQYF
D: -; V: TRBV20-1; J: TRBJ1-5; CDR3: CSASFGQPQHF
D: TRBD1; V: TRBV18; J: TRBJ1-2; CDR3: CASSPDSFRGLEGYTF
D: -; V: TRBV13; J: TRBJ1-2; CDR3: CASSLGAAPNYGYTF
D: -; V: TRBV11-2; J: TRBJ1-1; CDR3: CASSLGSLRRNTEAFF
D: TRBD1; V: TRBV7-2; J: TRBJ1-4; CDR3: CASSPTGTGVIGEKLFF
D: -; V: TRBV28; J: TRBJ2-7; CDR3: CASSSLGILRPSYEQYF
D: TRBD1; V: TRBV19; J: TRBJ2-5; CDR3: CASSSLGQGVRFQETQYF
D: -; V: TRBV6-2/TRBV6-3; J: TRBJ2-5; CDR3: CASSYWAEETQYF
D: TRBD2; V: TRBV27; J: TRBJ2-1; CDR3: CASSRAGGYNEQFF
D: TRBD1; V: TRBV5-4; J: TRBJ2-6; CDR3: CASSSSGTGVSGANVLTF
D: TRBD1; V: TRBV29-1; J: TRBJ1-2; CDR3: CSVGQPGTGGGGYTF
D: TRBD1; V: TRBV11-2; J: TRBJ2-7; CDR3: CASSFWRTGGSYEQYF
D: -; V: TRBV12-5; J: TRBJ1-1; CDR3: CASGSYRAGNTEAFF
D: -; V: TRBV19; J: TRBJ1-2; CDR3: CASTTDRDGYTF
D: -; V: TRBV29-1; J: TRBJ1-2; CDR3: CSVESNGYGYTF
D: -; V: TRBV7-8; J: TRBJ1-5; CDR3: CASSSTLEGSKPQHF
D: -; V: TRBV3-1/TRBV3-2; J: TRBJ2-2; CDR3: CASSQGRGAIGELFF
D: TRBD1; V: TRBV30; J: TRBJ1-2; CDR3: CAGGQGGGYTF
D: TRBD1; V: TRBV12-3/TRBV12-4; J: TRBJ2-7; CDR3: CASSFGTGQYF
D: -; V: TRBV27; J: TRBJ1-6; CDR3: CASSGRVDSPLHF
D: -; V: TRBV3-1/TRBV3-2; J: TRBJ2-1; CDR3: CASRQRYYNEQFF
D: -; V: TRBV19; J: TRBJ2-5; CDR3: CASSWAEQETQYF
D: TRBD1; V: TRBV5-1; J: TRBJ1-2; CDR3: CASSPSPDRGYGYTF
D: TRBD1; V: TRBV28; J: TRBJ2-7; CDR3: CASSPIGTVASYEQYF
D: TRBD1; V: TRBV14; J: TRBJ1-2; CDR3: CASSHATGGNYGYTF
D: -; V: TRBV9; J: TRBJ2-5; CDR3: CASSVESIASGTGYQETQYF
D: TRBD1; V: TRBV27; J: TRBJ1-2; CDR3: CASSFGQGAGGYTF
D: -; V: TRBV12-3/TRBV12-4; J: TRBJ1-1; CDR3: CASSHGGEAFF
D: -; V: TRBV18; J: TRBJ1-4; CDR3: CASSPSTLGEKLFF
D: TRBD1; V: TRBV4-2; J: TRBJ1-2; CDR3: CASSQERGTVYGYTF
D: -; V: TRBV19; J: TRBJ1-1; CDR3: CASSIRLRDTEAFF
D: -; V: TRBV28; J: TRBJ1-1; CDR3: CASSFPRLEPMNTEAFF
D: TRBD2; V: TRBV24-1; J: TRBJ2-1; CDR3: CATSDPSGRYYNEQFF
D: TRBD2; V: TRBV11-3; J: TRBJ2-7; CDR3: CASSPGTSRRYEQYF
D: -; V: TRBV5-1; J: TRBJ2-1; CDR3: CASSGAGSYNEQFF
D: TRBD2; V: TRBV3-1/TRBV3-2; J: TRBJ2-3; CDR3: CASSQDLTSGSYTQYF
D: TRBD1; V: TRBV27; J: TRBJ1-2; CDR3: CASSWDRGADGYTF
D: TRBD1; V: TRBV6-5; J: TRBJ2-3; CDR3: CASSRDRTTDTQYF
D: TRBD1; V: TRBV5-4; J: TRBJ2-7; CDR3: CASSTVTGGVYEQYF
D: TRBD1; V: TRBV19; J: TRBJ2-5; CDR3: CASSAWDRTLEETQYF
D: -; V: TRBV7-8; J: TRBJ1-1; CDR3: CASSFTRGTEAFF
D: TRBD1; V: TRBV2; J: TRBJ1-5; CDR3: CASIGQGARNQPQHF
D: TRBD1; V: TRBV20-1; J: TRBJ1-4; CDR3: CSASQGGEEKLFF